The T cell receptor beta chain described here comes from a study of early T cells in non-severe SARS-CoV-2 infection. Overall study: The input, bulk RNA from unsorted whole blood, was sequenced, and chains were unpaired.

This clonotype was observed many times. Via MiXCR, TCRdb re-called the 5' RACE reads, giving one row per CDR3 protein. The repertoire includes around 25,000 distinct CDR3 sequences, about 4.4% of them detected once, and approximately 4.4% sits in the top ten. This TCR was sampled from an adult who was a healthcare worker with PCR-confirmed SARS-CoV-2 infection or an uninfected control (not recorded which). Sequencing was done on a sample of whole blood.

This CDR3 reads CASSLSGLAKAYNEQFF. The CDR3 coding sequence is TGTGCCAGCAGTTTATCTGGACTAGCGAAAGCCTACAATGAGCAGTTCTTC. This chain joins TRBV28 and TRBJ2-1; the match to TRBD2 covers 9 bases. The germline gives CDR1 MDHEN, CDR2 SYDVKM. This CDR3 comprises 17 residues. V trimming: 1 base; J trimming: 2 bases; junction bases outside the gene matches: 6.